This T cell receptor beta chain was captured in a study of beta chain features in type 1 diabetes. This clone was detected only a few times. What it binds is not known. Expressed TCRB transcripts got sequenced, as all isolated RNA was reverse transcribed. Libraries were prepared by immunoSEQ multiplex PCR; TCRdb keeps only in-frame clonotypes and omits some of them. The repertoire includes about 160,000 clones, over 7.5% of them detected once, and under 2.5% sits in the top ten. Study results and caveats: Naive, central memory and regulatory TCRB repertoires appeared more similar among patients than healthy donors. Across all four CD4+ subsets, people with type 1 diabetes showed modestly shorter TCRB CDR3s.

This CDR3 is built from 15 residues. Germline CDR1 reads MNHNY; CDR2 reads SVGAGI (reference sequence). The V segment lost 4 bases and the J segment 0 bases; nucleotides outside the gene matches: 5. The rearrangement uses TRBV6-6 and TRBJ1-2; 7 bases match TRBD1. The receptor's source is a woman aged 18-35 years in good health. Sequences were obtained from central memory CD4+ T cells from blood. The CDR3 nucleotides are TGTGCCAGCAGTTCCCCGGGACAGTCTAACTATGGCTACACCTTC. Encoded protein: CASSSPGQSNYGYTF.